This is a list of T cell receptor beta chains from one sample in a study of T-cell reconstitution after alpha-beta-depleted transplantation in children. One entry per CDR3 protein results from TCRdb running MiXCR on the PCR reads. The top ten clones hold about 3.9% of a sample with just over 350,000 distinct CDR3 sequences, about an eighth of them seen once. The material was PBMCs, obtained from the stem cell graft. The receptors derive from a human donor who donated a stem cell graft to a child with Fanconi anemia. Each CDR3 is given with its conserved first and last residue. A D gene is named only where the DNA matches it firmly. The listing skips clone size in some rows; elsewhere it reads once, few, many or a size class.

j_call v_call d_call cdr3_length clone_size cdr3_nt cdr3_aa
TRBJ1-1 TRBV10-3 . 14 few TGTGCCATCAGTGAGTCAGGGAGAGGCACTGAAGCTTTCTTT CAISESGRGTEAFF
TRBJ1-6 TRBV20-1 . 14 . TGCAGTGCTCCCGGTGGAGGTGATAATTCACCCCTCCACTTT CSAPGGGDNSPLHF
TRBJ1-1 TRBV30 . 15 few TGTGCCTTGGGGGACCTCGGGCTCCCGAGCACTGAAGCTTTCTTT CALGDLGLPSTEAFF
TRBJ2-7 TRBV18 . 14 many TGTGCCAGCTCCTACATCGGAGGGGCGAGGGAGCAGTACTTC CASSYIGGAREQYF
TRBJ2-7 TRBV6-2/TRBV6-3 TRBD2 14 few TGTGCCAGCAGTTACACGGGACTAGTCCACGAGCAGTACTTC CASSYTGLVHEQYF
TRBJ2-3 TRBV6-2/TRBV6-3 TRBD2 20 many TGTGCCAGCAGTTACTCGAAGAGGACTAGCGGGGTCGCTAGCACAGATACGCAGTATTTT CASSYSKRTSGVASTDTQYF
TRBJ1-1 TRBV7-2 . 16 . TGTGCCAGCAGCTTATGGGCAGCACCTGCGGGCACTGAAGCTTTCTTT CASSLWAAPAGTEAFF
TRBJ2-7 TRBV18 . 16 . TGTGCCAGCTCACCACTTGGAGGGGCAGGGGCCGACGAGCAGTACTTC CASSPLGGAGADEQYF
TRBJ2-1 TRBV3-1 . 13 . TGTGCCAGCAGCCAAGCCCGAAACAGTGAGCAGTTCTTC CASSQARNSEQFF
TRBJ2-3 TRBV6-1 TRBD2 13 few TGTGCCAGCCTCCAAGCGGGGGCAGGTACGCAGTATTTT CASLQAGAGTQYF
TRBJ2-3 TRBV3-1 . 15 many TGTGCCAGCAGCCAAGGCCGGGCTTACTCAGATACGCAGTATTTT CASSQGRAYSDTQYF
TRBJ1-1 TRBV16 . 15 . TGTGCCAGCAGCCAAAATCAGGGGATGGGGACTGAAGCTTTCTTT CASSQNQGMGTEAFF
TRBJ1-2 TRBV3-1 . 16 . TGTGCCAGCAGCCACTCCTCTAGGGGTCAGGACTATGGCTACACCTTC CASSHSSRGQDYGYTF
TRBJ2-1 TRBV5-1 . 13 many TGCGCCAGCAGCTTGCTGGCAGGGGATGAGCAGTTCTTC CASSLLAGDEQFF
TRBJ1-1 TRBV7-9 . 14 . TGTGCCAGCACCACGTTGCCCCGAAAGGGAGAAGCTTTCTTT CASTTLPRKGEAFF
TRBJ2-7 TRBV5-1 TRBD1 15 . TGCGCCAGCAGCGCTTCCGGGACAGGGAGCGTATCGGAGTACTTC CASSASGTGSVSEYF
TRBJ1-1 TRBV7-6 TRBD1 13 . TGTGCCAGCAGCTTCTCCGACAGGGAAGAAGCTTTCTTT CASSFSDREEAFF
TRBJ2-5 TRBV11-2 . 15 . TGTGCCAGCAGCTTCCGGGCTCCCAGGGAAGAGACCCAGTACTTC CASSFRAPREETQYF
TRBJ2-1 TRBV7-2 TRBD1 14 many TGTGCCAGCAGTCCGGGGACAGCCTACAATGAGCAGTTCTTC CASSPGTAYNEQFF